This record covers a single TCR beta chain. This clonotype was detected many times. Its antigen is unknown. No quality values exist for individual bases; no much larger clone is one base distant. Expansion of CD8+CD57+ cells had been shown by flow cytometry in the patients chosen for sequencing. All patients had severe acquired aplastic anemia diagnosed by International Study of Aplastic Anemia and Agranulocytosis and Camitta criteria. At the time blood was sampled, none of the patients had received any therapy. The study deep-sequenced TCR repertoires of sorted CD4+ and CD8+ blood T cells from severe aplastic anemia patients and healthy subjects. In the USA, patient enrollment took place under clinicaltrials.gov protocols 00001620, 01623167, 00001397, 00071045, 00081523 and 00961064. Ficoll-Paque density gradient centrifugation was used to isolate peripheral blood mononuclear cells. CD4+ and CD8+ T cells were sorted by FACS or magnetic beads before DNA extraction.

V loses 1 base at its end and J loses 4 bases; junction bases beyond the gene matches: 11. The germline V gene (reference sequence) supplies CDR1 DFQATT and CDR2 SNEGSKA. The CDR3 covers 16 residues, taking in both the cysteine and the phenylalanine. CDR3 DNA is the only sequence kept; it has 48 bases, read in frame from the first base. TCR beta VDJ combination and CDR3 sequence profiling used genomic DNA as the template. TCR repertoire sequencing was run on an Illumina HiSeq 2000. Per the original workflow: Repertoire assessment relied on Simpson's diversity index, CDR3 size and DJ length profiles, and TRBV/TRBJ rearrangement plots. The immunodominant clone was defined as the most abundant DNA sequence in deep sequencing data. CDR3 amino acid sequences were checked for sharing between subjects and were compared against published repertoires and the VDJdb database. In TCRdb, the public reads were trimmed at Q25 with fastp and aligned with MiXCR, with productive beta chains retained. Each CDR3 protein gets just one entry, which takes the most common genes and DNA from the rows behind it. V and J calls and clone size were set by TCRdb, not the authors. In all, the sample holds approximately 300,000 distinct CDR3 sequences, and 50% to 65% of those were seen once. Roughly 1.2% of the sample comes from the top ten.

These data come from a study of CD8+CD57+ T cells in acquired aplastic anemia (dated by TCRdb to 2016 to 2018). Looking at the study overall: On average, sorted CD4+ and CD8+ cells yielded around 3.1 ug of extracted DNA, with a range of about 0.17 to 27.4 ug. A CD8+CD57+ expansion meant a frequency higher than the mean frequency seen in healthy subjects. The study at large found these results: Around 27 CD8+ CDR3 sequences were shared between patients and controls but appeared highly expressed in patients and within their immunodominant clones. CD8+ Simpson's diversity did not differ significantly between patients and healthy controls (P=0.060).

Recombination linked TRBV20-1 to TRBJ2-5; the central 8 bases match TRBD2. Material for sequencing was sorted CD4+, CD8+, or CD8+CD57+ T cells (not recorded which) from PBMCs. The receptor was isolated from a human donor with aplastic anemia. The CDR3 in this case is CSARGVQRGRGETQYF. In nucleotides, the sequence is TGCAGTGCTAGAGGGGTTCAGCGGGGGCGCGGAGAGACCCAGTACTTC.